This T cell receptor (beta chain) is drawn from a study of response to subunit inactivated influenza vaccine. General study points: The authors put forward the suggestion that each seasonal influenza vaccination may bring in only a limited number of new T cells.

One entry per CDR3 protein, called by TCRdb with MiXCR from the RT-PCR reads. The data contain more than 700,000 distinct CDR3 sequences, around 21% of them singletons. This clonotype was found a few times. Its antigen is unidentified. The clonotype originates from a man aged 50 to 59 who received an inactivated influenza vaccine. Sequencing used PBMCs from blood, obtained around 5 days after vaccination.

The CDR3 reads CASSPTEVYGYTF. CDR3 DNA sequence: TGTGCCAGCAGCCCGACAGAGGTCTATGGCTACACCTTC. The V gene is TRBV5-5, the J gene TRBJ1-2; D possibly corresponds to TRBD1 (5 bases). V gave up 4 bases and J gave up 4 bases, with 11 bases separating them. The germline V gene encodes CDR1 SGHKS and CDR2 YYEKEE (reference sequence). This CDR3 spans 13 amino acids.